The clone carrying this T cell receptor (beta chain) was observed many times. Its antigen is not identified. This record belongs to a study of T-cell memory formation after mild COVID-19. Overall study context: TCR clusters largely stayed donor specific.

Study-wide findings and caveats: CD4/CD8 balance held among clones contracting day 15 to 85, and later expanders leaned CD4+. Cross-reactive memory seemingly joined, as some responding clones were found in pre-infection memory.

Sample barcodes and UMIs were carried by the TCR alpha and TCR beta cDNA libraries that 5'RACE generated with constant-segment primers. Using its own MiXCR run on the 5' RACE reads, TCRdb lists one record per CDR3 protein. The sample holds 45,000 to 55,000 distinct CDR3 sequences, about 7.3% seen once. The germline V gene has CDR1 DFQATT and CDR2 SNEGSKA (reference sequence). This CDR3 spans 16 amino acids. The V and J ends lost 6 bases and 0 bases respectively, with 19 bases between them. The J gene is TRBJ2-3, the V gene TRBV20-1; possible D gene TRBD2, 5 bases. The sequenced material came from PBMCs or a T cell subset sorted from them (not recorded which). This TCR was recovered from a man aged 18 to 30 who had mild COVID-19 (a few samples of this study predate the infection). Cell type and time point are not known. In DNA, the CDR3 is TGCAGTGCCCCACCGGCCGGGGTGGGGAGCACAGATACGCAGTATTTT. Its protein is CSAPPAGVGSTDTQYF.